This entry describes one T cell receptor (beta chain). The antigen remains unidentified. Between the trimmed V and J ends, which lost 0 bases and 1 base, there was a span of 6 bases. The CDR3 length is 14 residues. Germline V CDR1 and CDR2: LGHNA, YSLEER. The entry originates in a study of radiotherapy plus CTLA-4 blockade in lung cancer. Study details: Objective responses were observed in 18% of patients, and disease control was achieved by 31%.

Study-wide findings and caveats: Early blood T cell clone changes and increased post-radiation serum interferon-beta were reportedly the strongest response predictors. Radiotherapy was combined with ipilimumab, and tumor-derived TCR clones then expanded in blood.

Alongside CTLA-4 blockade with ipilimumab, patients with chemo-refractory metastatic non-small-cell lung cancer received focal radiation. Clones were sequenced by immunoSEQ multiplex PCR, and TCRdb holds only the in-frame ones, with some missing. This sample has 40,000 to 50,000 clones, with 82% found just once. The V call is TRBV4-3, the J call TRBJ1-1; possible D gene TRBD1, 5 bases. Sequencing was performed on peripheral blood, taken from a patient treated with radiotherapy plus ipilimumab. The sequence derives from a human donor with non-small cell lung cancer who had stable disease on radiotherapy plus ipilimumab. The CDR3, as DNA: TGCGCCAGCAGCCAAGATAGGGGGAACACTGAAGCTTTCTTT. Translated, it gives CASSQDRGNTEAFF.